This passage covers 14 T cell receptor beta chains from one sample sequenced in a study of blood T cell repertoires in COVID-19. The data were produced by immunoSEQ multiplex PCR, yet TCRdb's version contains in-frame clones alone and is incomplete. Of a few hundred thousand clones in the sample, around 85% are singletons; the top ten hold 7.2%. The sequencing sample was made of peripheral blood. The source of these receptors is a human donor in a cohort sampled during active COVID-19.

This CDR3 reads CASSIWDSSYNEQFF. CDR3 nucleotides: TGTGCCAGCAGCATATGGGACAGCAGTTACAATGAGCAGTTCTTC. This sequence joins TRBV7-8 and TRBJ2-1; 7 positions match TRBD1. V shed 5 bases and J 4 bases; nucleotides not matched to a gene: 8. The germline CDR1 and CDR2 sequences are SGHVS and FQNEAQ. The length of the CDR3 is 15 residues.

The chain uses TRBV6-5 and TRBJ1-6; no firm D call. Trimming took 6 bases from V and 7 from J, leaving 7 bases between them. The germline V gene encodes CDR1 MNHEY and CDR2 SVGAGI. The CDR3 is 12 residues long. For the CDR3, the DNA is TGTGCCAGCAGCCCCAGGAATTCACCCCTCCACTTT. Its protein product is CASSPRNSPLHF.

The rearrangement joins TRBV5-1 to TRBJ2-3; D is unclear. With 0 bases removed from V and 3 bases from J, the gap between germline ends came to 5 bases. Per germline, CDR1 SGHRS and CDR2 YFSETQ. CDR3 length: 13 residues. CDR3 sequence reads: CASSLGATDTQYF. CDR3 sequence (DNA): TGCGCCAGCAGCTTGGGGGCAACAGATACGCAGTATTTT.

The J gene is TRBJ2-7, the V gene TRBV6-2 or TRBV6-3; 9 bases match TRBD1. V was clipped by 5 bases and J by 5 bases; unmatched bases: 10. There are 15 residues in the CDR3. Germline V gene lookup returns CDR1 MNHEY and CDR2 SVGEGT. As DNA, the CDR3 is TGTGCCAGCAGTCCCTCGGGGGACAGGGTTGACGAGCAGTACTTC. Translating it yields CASSPSGDRVDEQYF.

As to this clone: The sample contains more than one DNA sequence encoding this CDR3. The chain employs TRBV10-3 and TRBJ2-7; TRBD1 matches 7 bases. The V gene's germline CDR1 is ENHRY and CDR2 SYGVKD. The V and J ends lost 8 bases and 6 bases, in that order; junction bases with no gene match: 4. CDR3 length: 11 residues. The CDR3 DNA sequence: TGTGCCATCTCTACAGGGGCCGAGCAGTACTTC. It specifies CAISTGAEQYF.

The genes are TRBV12-5 and TRBJ1-1, with 9 nucleotides matching TRBD1. The germline V gene has CDR1 LGHNT and CDR2 FRNRAP. The CDR3 runs 15 residues. Trimming cost V 5 bases and J 4 bases; bases outside gene matches: 8. The CDR3 DNA sequence: TGTGCTAGTGGTACCCGACAGGGGGGGGTCACTGAAGCTTTCTTT. Translation gives CASGTRQGGVTEAFF. Complete variable domain (other parts from reference TRBV12-5 and TRBJ1-1): DARVTQTPRHKVTEMGQEVTMRCQPILGHNTVFWYRQTMMQGLELLAYFRNRAPLDDSGMPKDRFSAEMPDATLATLKIQPSEPRDSAVYFCASGTRQGGVTEAFFGQGTRLTVV.

This clone has a handful of counts. The chain recombines TRBV7-9 with TRBJ2-3, with 11 nucleotides matching TRBD1. The length of the CDR3 is 15 residues. CDR1 and CDR2 from the germline V gene are SEHNR and FQNEAQ (reference sequence). V dropped 4 bases and J dropped 5; count of bases not matched to a gene: 5. The CDR3 here is CASSYRTGGEDTQYF. For the CDR3, the DNA is TGTGCCAGCAGCTATCGGACAGGGGGCGAAGATACGCAGTATTTT.

The J gene is TRBJ1-1, the V gene TRBV9; 8 nucleotides align to TRBD1. Losses at the gene ends were 2 bases for V and 3 bases for J; bases not matched to a gene: 6. The germline gives CDR1 SGDLS, CDR2 YYNGEE. This CDR3 region has 15 residues. The CDR3 spells CASSVRTGSDTEAFF. CDR3 nucleotides: TGTGCCAGCAGCGTCCGGACAGGGTCGGACACTGAAGCTTTCTTT. The variable domain in full, completed from reference TRBV9 and TRBJ1-1, reads DSGVTQTPKHLITATGQRVTLRCSPRSGDLSVYWYQQSLDQGLQFLIQYYNGEERAKGNILERFSAQQFPDLHSELNLSSLELGDSALYFCASSVRTGSDTEAFFGQGTRLTVV.

The genes are TRBV12-2 and TRBJ1-4; TRBD1, the table's D call, lacks a check against the DNA. TRBV12-2 is listed as a pseudogene. This CDR3 is built from 17 residues. Written as DNA, the CDR3 is TGTGCAAGTCGCCTAGGAGTAGACAGGGTGTCTAATGAAAAACTGTTTTTT. Translated: CASRLGVDRVSNEKLFF.

The chain has TRBV7-9 and TRBJ2-2, with D possibly being TRBD2 (7 bases). This CDR3 contains 16 residues. Germline-derived CDR1 and CDR2 are SEHNR and FQNEAQ (reference sequence). V was trimmed by 5 bases and J by 7 bases, leaving 20 bases between them. CDR3 nucleotide sequence: TGTGCCAGCAGCCGTATGACGGGGGGCAGAGGCGGGGAGCTGTTTTTT. It is translated as CASSRMTGGRGGELFF.

The rearrangement joins TRBV5-5 to TRBJ1-6; D unresolved. CDR3 size: 15 residues. The V end was cut by 0 bases, the J end by 7 bases, with 11 bases between. The germline CDR1 and CDR2 sequences are SGHKS and YYEKEE (reference sequence). Here the CDR3 DNA reads TGTGCCAGCAGCTTGGGTCCAAGAGTCAATTCACCCCTCCACTTT. This codes for CASSLGPRVNSPLHF. Looking up the rest from reference TRBV5-5 and TRBJ1-6 gives the full variable domain: DAGVTQSPTHLIKTRGQQVTLRCSPISGHKSVSWYQQVLGQGPQFIFQYYEKEERGRGNFPDRFSARQFPNYSSELNVNALLLGDSALYLCASSLGPRVNSPLHFGNGTRLTVT.

J is TRBJ2-3 and V is TRBV5-1, with 13 nucleotides matching TRBD2. The germline V gene encodes CDR1 SGHRS and CDR2 YFSETQ. The CDR3 consists of 20 residues. With 9 bases clipped from V and 2 bases from J, the junction kept 21 bases outside the gene matches. The CDR3 loop is CATGHQYIGTSGDNTDTQYF. The DNA of the CDR3 is TGCGCCACCGGACACCAATATATAGGGACTAGCGGGGACAACACAGATACGCAGTATTTT. Filled out from reference TRBV5-1 and TRBJ2-3, the complete variable domain reads KAGVTQTPRYLIKTRGQQVTLSCSPISGHRSVSWYQQTPGQGLQFLFEYFSETQRNKGNFPGRFSGRQFSNSRSEMNVSTLELGDSALYLCATGHQYIGTSGDNTDTQYFGPGTRLTVL.

The chain uses TRBV2 and TRBJ1-1; a possible D gene is TRBD1 (6 bases). Per the germline V gene, CDR1 is SNHLY and CDR2 is FYNNEI. Trimming cost V 7 bases and J 0 bases, with 12 bases left between them. The CDR3 is made up of 14 amino acids. The CDR3 here is CASMTGYMNTEAFF. Here the CDR3 DNA reads TGTGCCAGCATGACAGGTTATATGAACACTGAAGCTTTCTTT.

The chain is built from TRBV7-9 and TRBJ2-7; the D gene is possibly TRBD2 (7 bases). Germline V gene sequence: CDR1 SEHNR, CDR2 FQNEAQ (reference sequence). The CDR3 runs to 15 residues. The V end lost 2 bases, the J end lost 1 base, and 12 bases lay between the germline ends. The CDR3 loop is CASSLWRGRSYEQYF. CDR3 bases: TGTGCCAGCAGCTTATGGCGGGGGCGATCCTACGAGCAGTACTTC.